This T cell receptor (beta chain) was found in a study of shared clonotypes between healthy human individuals (dated by TCRdb to the early 2020s). With respect to the entire study: Two women and three men aged 18 to 49 years were included in the cohort. Different laboratories and diverse techniques were used to prepare libraries and sequence TCR repertoires, to increase sequencing depth and limit assay-specific biases. Blood TCR repertoires of roughly five healthy adults were deeply sequenced to estimate repertoire size and the extent of clonotype sharing between individuals. For each donor, three plates each were used for CD4 naive and CD4 memory, two plates were used for CD8 naive, and one plate was used for CD8 memory. Between about 0.94 and 10 billion PBMCs per donor were obtained by leukapheresis.

This clone was seen only once. Which antigen it targets is not known. Qualities for individual bases were not recorded, and no much larger clone is one base off. Study-wide conclusions, independent of this receptor: Compared with non-shared clonotypes, the clonotypes found in all four sorted-subset donors had higher generation probabilities. Estimated clonotype richness was generally larger for naive than for memory subsets. When a handful of donors were compared, the shared fraction of clonotypes was around 5.1% for naive CD4, approximately 3.5% for naive CD8, about 2.4% for memory CD4, and 0.4% for memory CD8. Sampling was restricted to blood, and TCR repertoires in tissues likely differ from the TCR repertoires found in blood. The small number of donors limited the genetic and exposure-history diversity represented. Pairwise subsampling led to the expectation that sequencing depth would affect the degree of clonotype sharing among donors. Even with the large sequencing depth, rarefaction of the sorted-subset datasets indicated that sequencing was incomplete.

The donors were healthy, HIV-negative adults who had no recently reported acute infections or vaccinations. All donors were Caucasian adults living in Nashville, Tennessee, USA. CD4+ T cells were enriched through magnetic negative selection, after which naive cells were positively selected on CD45RA and the remaining negative fraction served as the memory subset. After blood collection by leukapheresis, PBMCs were isolated using Ficoll-Histopaque density gradient centrifugation and then cryopreserved in the vapor phase of liquid nitrogen. Purity and quantity of every magnetically sorted T cell population were checked by analytical flow cytometry. Each sorted fraction had its genomic DNA isolated and then quantified by UV absorbance on a Nanodrop 2000c. TCR CDR3 regions were amplified from genomic DNA by multiplex PCR using the deep immunoSEQ assay. Extracted genomic DNA from each cell subset was distributed evenly across all wells of several immunoSEQ 96-well plates, and each plate was treated as a replicate. For sorted subsets, approximately 190 ng of genomic DNA, equivalent to 25,000 to 35,000 T cell genomes, went into each replicate PCR. The purified libraries were quantified using a Qubit 3.0 fluorometer, sized with a Bioanalyzer 2100, and then quantified again using the KAPA Library Quantification kit. Every immunoSEQ 96-well plate was sequenced on a dedicated single-read 150-cycle Illumina NextSeq 550 flow cell. For the original study's pipeline: Because the immunoSEQ output included only junctional sequences and no quality scores, the filtering could not be the same as the filtering used for full-length reads. To assign V/J genes and CDR3, sequences were annotated using PyIR, a Python wrapper for IgBLAST v1.9, with IMGT germline references. Reads with weak V/J assignments (E-value above 1e-6), missing CDR3, stop codons, out-of-frame junctions, or ambiguous translated residues were removed. A V3J clonotype was defined by an identical inferred V gene, J gene, and CDR3 amino acid sequence. To compute the percentage overlap between repertoires, the number of shared unique clonotypes was divided by the size of the smaller repertoire. Three approaches were used to assess repertoire richness: RTK rarefaction, the Chao1 estimator, and Recon v2.1 estimates of unobserved clonotypes. Generation probabilities were computed with OLGA for all TCRbeta clonotypes obtained by the gDNA method from a few donors. The source is immuneACCESS, and TCRdb retained only in-frame sequences with V and J called. Part of the clones is not carried over; for the studies checked, unresolved V genes explain less than half of this, and the remainder is unexplained. That table is the source of V, J and clone size, and D and trimming were worked out from the DNA. In this sample the table shows about 1 million clones, about three quarters of which occur a single time. The ten largest clones represent roughly 1.4% of the sample.

V lost 5 bases and J lost 10 bases; the stretch between them is 15 bases long. From its cysteine to its phenylalanine, the CDR3 spans 14 amino acids. Just CDR3 DNA is preserved here, 42 bases in frame from base 1. The germline V gene provides CDR1 MNHEY and CDR2 SVGAGI. The rearranged chain carries TRBV6-5 and TRBJ1-6, with the D gene too uncertain to name. The sequence was collected from a man between 18 and 29 years old in good health. Sequenced sample: memory CD4+ T cells sorted from blood. Read against the paper, the sample's cell subset or site label means: CD45RA-negative fraction. The DNA sequence is given as TGTGCCAGCAGTGGGTGGTGGGAAAACTCACCCCTCCACTTT. The resulting protein is CASSGWWENSPLHF.